This T cell receptor beta chain was recovered during a study of blood T cells in healthy people across ages. Study in general: Per every two T cells, about one barcoded beta molecule was captured by template switching.

Germline-derived CDR1 and CDR2 are SQVTM and ANQGSEA. V shed 3 bases and J 2 bases; nucleotides not matched to a gene: 1. This CDR3 is built from 12 residues. Together with a sample-barcoded 5' primer, a J-beta primer mix was included in a second PCR lasting roughly 6 to 12 cycles. CDR3-containing paired-end reads numbered at least 3 million in each sample. TCRdb re-called the 5' RACE reads with MiXCR, one entry per CDR3 protein. The profile shows under 2,000,000 distinct CDR3 sequences, approximately 50% of them singletons. The donors, aged about 6 to 95, were healthy Caucasians from Russia. The draw of peripheral blood yielded ten milliliters from each donor.

Material for sequencing was blood. The source is a middle-aged woman in good health. The chain combines TRBV29-1 with TRBJ2-7, with TRBD1 matching 7 bases. The CDR3 DNA follows: TGCAGCGTTGAGAGGGGGCCCTACGAGCAGTACTTC. It translates to CSVERGPYEQYF.